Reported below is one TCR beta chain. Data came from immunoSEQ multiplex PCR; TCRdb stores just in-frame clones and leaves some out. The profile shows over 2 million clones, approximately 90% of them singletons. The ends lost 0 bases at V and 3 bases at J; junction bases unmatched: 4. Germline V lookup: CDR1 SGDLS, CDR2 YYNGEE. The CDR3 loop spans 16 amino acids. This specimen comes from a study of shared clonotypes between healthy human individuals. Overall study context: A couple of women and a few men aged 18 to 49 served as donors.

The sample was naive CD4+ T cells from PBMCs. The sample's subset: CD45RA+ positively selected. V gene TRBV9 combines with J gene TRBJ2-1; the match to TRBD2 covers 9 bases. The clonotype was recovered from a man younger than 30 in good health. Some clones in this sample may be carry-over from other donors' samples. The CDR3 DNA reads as TGTGCCAGCAGCGTAGACGGGACTAGCTTCTACAATGAGCAGTTCTTC. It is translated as CASSVDGTSFYNEQFF.